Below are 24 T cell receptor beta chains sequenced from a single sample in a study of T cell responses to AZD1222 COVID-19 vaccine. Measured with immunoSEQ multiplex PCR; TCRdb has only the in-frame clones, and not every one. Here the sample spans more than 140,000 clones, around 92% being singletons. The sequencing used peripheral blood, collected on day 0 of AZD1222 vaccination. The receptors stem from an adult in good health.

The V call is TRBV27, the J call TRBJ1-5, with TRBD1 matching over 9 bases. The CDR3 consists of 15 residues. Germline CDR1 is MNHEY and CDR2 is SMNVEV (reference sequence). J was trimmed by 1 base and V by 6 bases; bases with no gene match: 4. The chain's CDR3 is CASRSTGGSNQPQHF. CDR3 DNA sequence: TGTGCCAGCAGAAGTACAGGGGGCAGCAATCAGCCCCAGCATTTT.

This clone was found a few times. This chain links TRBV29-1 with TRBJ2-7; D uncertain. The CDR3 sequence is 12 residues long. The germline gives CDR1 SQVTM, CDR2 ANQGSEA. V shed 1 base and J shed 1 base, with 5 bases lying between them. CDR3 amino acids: CSVEVQSYEQYF. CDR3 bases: TGCAGCGTTGAAGTGCAGTCCTACGAGCAGTACTTC.

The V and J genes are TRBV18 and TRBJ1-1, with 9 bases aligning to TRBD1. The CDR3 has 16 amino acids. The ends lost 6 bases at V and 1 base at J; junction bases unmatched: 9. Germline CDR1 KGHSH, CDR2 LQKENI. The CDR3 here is CASSPQTGGTNTEAFF. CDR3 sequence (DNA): TGTGCCAGCTCTCCTCAAACAGGGGGCACGAACACTGAAGCTTTCTTT.

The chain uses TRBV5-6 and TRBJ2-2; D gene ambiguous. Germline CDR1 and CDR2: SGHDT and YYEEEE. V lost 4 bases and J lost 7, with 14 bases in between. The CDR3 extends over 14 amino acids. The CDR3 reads CASSIRRSLGELFF. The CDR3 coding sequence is TGTGCCAGCAGCATACGGCGCAGCCTCGGGGAGCTGTTTTTT.

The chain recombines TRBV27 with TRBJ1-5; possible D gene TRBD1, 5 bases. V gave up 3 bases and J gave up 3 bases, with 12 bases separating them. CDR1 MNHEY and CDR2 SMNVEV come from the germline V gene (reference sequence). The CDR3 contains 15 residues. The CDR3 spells CASSLAGRFNQPQHF. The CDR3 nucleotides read TGTGCCAGCAGTTTGGCGGGACGGTTCAATCAGCCCCAGCATTTT.

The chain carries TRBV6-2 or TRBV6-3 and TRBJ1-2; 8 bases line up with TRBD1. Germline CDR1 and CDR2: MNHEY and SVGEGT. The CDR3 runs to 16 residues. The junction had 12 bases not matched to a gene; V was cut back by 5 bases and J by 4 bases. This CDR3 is CASSRDPGGYLYGYTF. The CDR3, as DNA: TGTGCCAGCAGTCGAGATCCAGGGGGCTATCTCTATGGCTACACCTTC.

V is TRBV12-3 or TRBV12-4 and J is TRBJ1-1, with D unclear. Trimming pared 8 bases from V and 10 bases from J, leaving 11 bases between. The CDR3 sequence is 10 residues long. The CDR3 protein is CASGGTGAFF. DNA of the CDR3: TGTGCCAGCGGTGGAACCGGAGCTTTCTTT.

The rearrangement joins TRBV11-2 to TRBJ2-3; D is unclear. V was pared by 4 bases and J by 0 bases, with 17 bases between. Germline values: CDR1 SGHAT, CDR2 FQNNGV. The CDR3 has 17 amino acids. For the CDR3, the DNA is TGTGCCAGCAGCTCGGAGAAGGGCTCCAGAAGCACAGATACGCAGTATTTT. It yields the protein CASSSEKGSRSTDTQYF.

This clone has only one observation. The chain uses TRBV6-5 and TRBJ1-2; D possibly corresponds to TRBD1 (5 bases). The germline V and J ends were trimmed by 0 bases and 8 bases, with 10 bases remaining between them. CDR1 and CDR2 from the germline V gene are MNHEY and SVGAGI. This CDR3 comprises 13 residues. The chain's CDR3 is CASSYSGAGGYTF. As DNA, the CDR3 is TGTGCCAGCAGTTACTCCGGGGCGGGAGGCTACACCTTC.

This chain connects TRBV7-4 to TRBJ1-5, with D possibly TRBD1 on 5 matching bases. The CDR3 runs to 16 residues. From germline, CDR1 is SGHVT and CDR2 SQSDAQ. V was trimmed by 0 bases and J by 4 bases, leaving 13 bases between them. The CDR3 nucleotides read TGTGCCAGCAGCTTAGCGCTGGGGGTCTGGAATCAGCCCCAGCATTTT. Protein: CASSLALGVWNQPQHF.

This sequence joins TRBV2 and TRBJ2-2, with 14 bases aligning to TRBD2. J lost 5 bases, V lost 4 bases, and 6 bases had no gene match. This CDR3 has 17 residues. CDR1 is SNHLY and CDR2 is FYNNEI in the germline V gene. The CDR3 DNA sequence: TGTGCCAGCAGTGCGACTAGCGGGGGGGCAGGTACCGGGGAGCTGTTTTTT. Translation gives CASSATSGGAGTGELFF.

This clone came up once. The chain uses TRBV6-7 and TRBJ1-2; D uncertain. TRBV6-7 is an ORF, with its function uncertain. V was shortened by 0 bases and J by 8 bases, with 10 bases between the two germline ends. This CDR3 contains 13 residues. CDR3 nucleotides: TGTGCCAGCAGTTACTCGAGGTTGTGGGGCTACACCTTC. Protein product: CASSYSRLWGYTF.

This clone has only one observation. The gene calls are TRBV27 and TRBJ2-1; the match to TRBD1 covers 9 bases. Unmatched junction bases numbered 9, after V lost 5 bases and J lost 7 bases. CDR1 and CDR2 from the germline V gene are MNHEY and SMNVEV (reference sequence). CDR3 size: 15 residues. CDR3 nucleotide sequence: TGTGCCAGCAGTACCTGGACAGGGGTCGAGAATGAGCAGTTCTTC. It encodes CASSTWTGVENEQFF.

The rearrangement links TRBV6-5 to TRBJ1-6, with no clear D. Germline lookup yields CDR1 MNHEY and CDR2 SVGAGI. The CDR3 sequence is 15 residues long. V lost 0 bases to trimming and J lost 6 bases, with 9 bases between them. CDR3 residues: CASSYSSQPNSPLHF. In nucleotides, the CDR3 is TGTGCCAGCAGTTACTCGTCGCAGCCTAATTCACCCCTCCACTTT.

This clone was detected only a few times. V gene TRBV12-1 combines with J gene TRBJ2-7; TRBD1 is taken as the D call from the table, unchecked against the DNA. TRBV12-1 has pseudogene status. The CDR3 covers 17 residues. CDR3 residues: CASSFAGTGGLGYEQYF. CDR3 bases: TGTGCCAGCAGCTTTGCAGGCACAGGGGGCCTAGGCTACGAGCAGTACTTC.

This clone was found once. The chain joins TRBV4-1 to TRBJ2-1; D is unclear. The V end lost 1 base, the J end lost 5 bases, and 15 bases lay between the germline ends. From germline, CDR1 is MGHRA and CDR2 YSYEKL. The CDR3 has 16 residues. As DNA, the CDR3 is TGCGCCAGCAGCCAAGGTAGGCACGAGACCCACAATGAGCAGTTCTTC. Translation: CASSQGRHETHNEQFF.

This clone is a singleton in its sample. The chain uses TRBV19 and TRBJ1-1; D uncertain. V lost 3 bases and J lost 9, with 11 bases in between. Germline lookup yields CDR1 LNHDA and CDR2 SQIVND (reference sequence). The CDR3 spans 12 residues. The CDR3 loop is CASSIEGGKAFF. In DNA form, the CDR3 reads TGTGCCAGTAGTATTGAGGGAGGAAAAGCTTTCTTT.

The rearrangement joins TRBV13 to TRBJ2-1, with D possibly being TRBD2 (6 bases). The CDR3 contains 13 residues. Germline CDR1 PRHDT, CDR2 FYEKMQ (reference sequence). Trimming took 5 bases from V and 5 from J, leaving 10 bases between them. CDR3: CASSVRLDNEQFF. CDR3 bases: TGTGCCAGCAGCGTCCGACTAGACAATGAGCAGTTCTTC.

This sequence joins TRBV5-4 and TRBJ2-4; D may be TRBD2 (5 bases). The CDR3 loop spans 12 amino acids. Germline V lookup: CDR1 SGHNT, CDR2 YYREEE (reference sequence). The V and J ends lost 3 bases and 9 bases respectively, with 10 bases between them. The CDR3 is CASSSDSVIQYF. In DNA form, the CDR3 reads TGTGCCAGCAGCTCGGACTCGGTCATTCAGTACTTC.

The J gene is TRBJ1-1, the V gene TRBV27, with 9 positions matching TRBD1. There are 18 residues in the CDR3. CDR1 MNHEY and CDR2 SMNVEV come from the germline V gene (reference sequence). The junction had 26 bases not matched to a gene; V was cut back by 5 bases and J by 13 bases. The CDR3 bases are TGTGCCAGCAGTCCCTCACAGGGGGCGCTCAGCGGTCCCCTAGACGTTTTCTTT. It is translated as CASSPSQGALSGPLDVFF.

CDR3 nucleotides: TGTGCCAGCAGCCAACGGGACCGATCGACGACCTTC. It translates to CASSQRDRSTTF. The gene calls are TRBV3-1 (or the pseudogene TRBV3-2) and TRBJ1-2; TRBD1 might be the D (5 bases). The CDR3 totals 12 residues. Germline assignment: CDR1 LGHDT and CDR2 YNNKEL (reference sequence). Trimming pared 2 bases from V and 14 bases from J, leaving 15 bases between.

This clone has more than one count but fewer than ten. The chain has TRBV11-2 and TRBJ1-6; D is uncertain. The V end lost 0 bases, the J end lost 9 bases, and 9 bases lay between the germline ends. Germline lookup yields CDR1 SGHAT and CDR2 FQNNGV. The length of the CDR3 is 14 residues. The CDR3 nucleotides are TGTGCCAGCAGCTTAGAGCGTGGTGGTTCACCCCTCCACTTT. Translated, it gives CASSLERGGSPLHF.

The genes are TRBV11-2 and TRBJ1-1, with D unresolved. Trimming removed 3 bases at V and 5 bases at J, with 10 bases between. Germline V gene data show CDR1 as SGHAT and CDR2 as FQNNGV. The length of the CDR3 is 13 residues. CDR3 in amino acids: CASSFLSRTEAFF. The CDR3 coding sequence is TGTGCCAGCAGCTTTTTGTCTAGGACTGAAGCTTTCTTT.

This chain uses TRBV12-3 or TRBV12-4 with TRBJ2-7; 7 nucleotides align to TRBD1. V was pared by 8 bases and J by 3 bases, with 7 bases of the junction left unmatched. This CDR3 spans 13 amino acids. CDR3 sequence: CASQGEENYEQYF. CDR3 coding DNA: TGTGCCAGCCAGGGGGAAGAGAACTACGAGCAGTACTTC.